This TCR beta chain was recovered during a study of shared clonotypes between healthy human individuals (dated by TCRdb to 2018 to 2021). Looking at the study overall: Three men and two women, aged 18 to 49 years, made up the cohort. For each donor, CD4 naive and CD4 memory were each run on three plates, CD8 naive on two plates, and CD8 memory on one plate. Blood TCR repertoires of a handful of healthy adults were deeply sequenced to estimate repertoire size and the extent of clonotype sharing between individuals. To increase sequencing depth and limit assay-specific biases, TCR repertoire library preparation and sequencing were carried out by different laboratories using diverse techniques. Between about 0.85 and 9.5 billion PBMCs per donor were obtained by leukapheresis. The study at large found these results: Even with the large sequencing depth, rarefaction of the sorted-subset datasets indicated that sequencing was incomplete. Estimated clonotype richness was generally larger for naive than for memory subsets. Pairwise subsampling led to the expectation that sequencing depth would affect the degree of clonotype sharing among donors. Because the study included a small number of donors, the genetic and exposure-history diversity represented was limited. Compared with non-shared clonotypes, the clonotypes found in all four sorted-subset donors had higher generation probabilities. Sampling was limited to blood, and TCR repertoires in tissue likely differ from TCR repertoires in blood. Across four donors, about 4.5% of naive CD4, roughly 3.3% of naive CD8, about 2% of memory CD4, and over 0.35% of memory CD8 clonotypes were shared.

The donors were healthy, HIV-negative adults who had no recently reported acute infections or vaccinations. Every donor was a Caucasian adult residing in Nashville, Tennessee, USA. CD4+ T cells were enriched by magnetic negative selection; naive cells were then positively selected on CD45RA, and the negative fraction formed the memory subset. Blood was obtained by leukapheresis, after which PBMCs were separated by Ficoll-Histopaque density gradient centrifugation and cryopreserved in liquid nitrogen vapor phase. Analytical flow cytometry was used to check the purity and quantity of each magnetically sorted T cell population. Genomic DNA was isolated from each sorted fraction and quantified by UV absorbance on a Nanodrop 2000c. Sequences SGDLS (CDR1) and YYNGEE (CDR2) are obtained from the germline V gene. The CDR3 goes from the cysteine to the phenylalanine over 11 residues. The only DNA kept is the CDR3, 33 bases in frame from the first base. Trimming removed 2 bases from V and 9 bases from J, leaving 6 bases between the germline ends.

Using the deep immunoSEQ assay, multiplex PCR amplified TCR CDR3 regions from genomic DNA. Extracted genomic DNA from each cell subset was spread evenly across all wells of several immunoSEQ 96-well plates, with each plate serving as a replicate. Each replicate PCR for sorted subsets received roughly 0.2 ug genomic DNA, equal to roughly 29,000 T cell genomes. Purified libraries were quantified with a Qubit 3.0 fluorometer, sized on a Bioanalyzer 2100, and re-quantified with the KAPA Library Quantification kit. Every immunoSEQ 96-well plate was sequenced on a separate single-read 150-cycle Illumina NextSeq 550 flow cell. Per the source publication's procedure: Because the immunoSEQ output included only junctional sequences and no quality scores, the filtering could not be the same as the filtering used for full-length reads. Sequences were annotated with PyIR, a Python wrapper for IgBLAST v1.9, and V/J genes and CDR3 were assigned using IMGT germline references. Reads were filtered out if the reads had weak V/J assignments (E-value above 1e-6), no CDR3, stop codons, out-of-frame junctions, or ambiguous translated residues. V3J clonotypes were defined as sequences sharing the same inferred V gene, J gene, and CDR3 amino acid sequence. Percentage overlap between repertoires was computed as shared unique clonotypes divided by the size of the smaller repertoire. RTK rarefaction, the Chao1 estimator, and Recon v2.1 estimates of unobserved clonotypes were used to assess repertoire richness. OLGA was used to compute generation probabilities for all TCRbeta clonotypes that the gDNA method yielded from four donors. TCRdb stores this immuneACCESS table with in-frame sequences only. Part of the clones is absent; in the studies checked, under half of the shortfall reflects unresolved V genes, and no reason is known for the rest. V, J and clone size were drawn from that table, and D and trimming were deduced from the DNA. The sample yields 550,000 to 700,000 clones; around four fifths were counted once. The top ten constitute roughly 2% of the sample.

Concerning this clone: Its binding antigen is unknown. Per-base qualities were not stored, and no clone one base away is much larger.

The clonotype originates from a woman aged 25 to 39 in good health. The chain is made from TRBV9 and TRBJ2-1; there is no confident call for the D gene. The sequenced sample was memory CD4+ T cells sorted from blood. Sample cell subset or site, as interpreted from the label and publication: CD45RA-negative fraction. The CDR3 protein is CASSVYLEQFF. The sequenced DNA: TGTGCCAGCAGCGTTTATCTTGAGCAGTTCTTC.